This T cell receptor (beta chain) was sequenced in a study of shared clonotypes between healthy human individuals. Study context: A couple of female and a few male donors aged 18 to 49 were enrolled.

The CDR3 is made up of 14 amino acids. CDR1 and CDR2 from the germline V gene are SNHLY and FYNNEI. V was pared by 6 bases and J by 6 bases, with 15 bases between. TCRdb's copy holds only in-frame clones and misses some; the assay was immunoSEQ multiplex PCR. The sample has hundreds of thousands of clones; roughly 98% are singletons. The naive CD8 fraction comprised CD45RO-negative cells positively selected for CCR7 and excluded terminally differentiated effector memory CD45RA+ cells. This chain uses TRBV2 with TRBJ1-5; the D gene is possibly TRBD1 (6 bases). Sequencing was done on a sample of naive CD8+ T cells sorted from blood. The TCR comes from a man younger than 40 in good health. The CDR3 spells CASRPRGQVQPQHF. The DNA of the CDR3 is TGTGCCAGCAGACCCCGGGGGCAGGTTCAGCCCCAGCATTTT.